The 9 T cell receptor beta chains given below trace back to one sample, sequenced in a study of cytomegalovirus exposure and HLA in healthy donors. Primers included in the PCR were 60 Vbeta and 13 Jbeta primers. Sequencing used immunoSEQ multiplex PCR; TCRdb keeps in-frame clones, though not all of them. The sample carries over 100,000 clones, around 74% recorded once. Sequencing used PBMCs. These receptors were collected from a man aged 40-49 years in good health and CMV-seropositive.

In nucleotides, the CDR3 is TGTGCCAGCAGTTTACTTGAGAGTGGACTCGGCTACACCTTC. This translates into CASSLLESGLGYTF. The chain is built from TRBV28 and TRBJ1-2, with unresolved D. The CDR3 has 14 residues. Per germline, CDR1 MDHEN and CDR2 SYDVKM. V dropped 2 bases and J dropped 8 bases, with 15 bases sitting between them.

The gene calls are TRBV7-8 and TRBJ2-7, with D perhaps TRBD2 (5 bases). Looked up from germline, CDR1 is SGHVS and CDR2 is FQNEAQ. The CDR3 loop spans 15 amino acids. V was pared by 6 bases and J by 3 bases, with 18 bases between. The CDR3, as DNA: TGTGCCAGCAGGGCTTCTACCCCCGAGGGCTACGAGCAGTACTTC. Translated: CASRASTPEGYEQYF.

In the case of this clone: One end of the junction fails to match germline, which may point to a read error. The V gene is TRBV29-1, the J gene TRBJ2-5; tentative D call: TRBD1 (5 bases). The germline gives CDR1 SQVTM, CDR2 ANQGSEA. This CDR3 comprises 15 residues. As DNA, the CDR3 is TGCAGCGTTGTATCCCAGGGCGCTATCCAAGGGACCCAGTACTTC. Translated: CSVVSQGAIQGTQYF. The variable domain in full, with the rest retrieved from reference TRBV29-1 and TRBJ2-5, is SAVISQKPSRDICQRGTSLTIQCQVDSQVTMMFWYRQQPGQSLTLIATANQGSEATYESGFVIDKFPISRPNLTFSTLTVSNMSPEDSSIYLCSVVSQGAIQGTQYFGPGTRLLVL.

This chain uses TRBV19 with TRBJ1-2; maybe TRBD1 (5 bases). Germline assignment: CDR1 LNHDA and CDR2 SQIVND (reference sequence). The length of the CDR3 is 13 residues. V was clipped by 2 bases and J by 4 bases, with 8 bases between them. The CDR3 region has the DNA TGTGCCAGTAGTATACGCCAGGGCTATGGCTACACCTTC. Amino acid sequence: CASSIRQGYGYTF.

V and J are TRBV18 and TRBJ1-5; tentative D call: TRBD1 (5 bases). V was pared by 4 bases and J by 2 bases, with 6 bases between. CDR1 is KGHSH, CDR2 LQKENI, per germline. This CDR3 contains 13 residues. CDR3 sequence (DNA): TGTGCCAGCTCACGGGGCGGCAATCAGCCCCAGCATTTT. Protein product: CASSRGGNQPQHF.

As for this clone: At one end, the junction sequence differs from germline, possibly due to a read error. The chain is built from TRBV4-2 and TRBJ2-7, with D possibly TRBD2 on 5 matching bases. This CDR3 is 16 amino acids long. Per germline, CDR1 LGHNA and CDR2 YNFKEQ. CDR3 DNA: TGTGCCAGCAGCCCGCGCGGGCCCCGTCGCTCCTACGGGCAGTACTTC. It specifies CASSPRGPRRSYGQYF.

This chain links TRBV5-1 with TRBJ2-2; 7 bases match TRBD2. J was trimmed by 2 bases and V by 10 bases; bases with no gene match: 8. Germline CDR1 and CDR2: SGHRS and YFSETQ. CDR3 size: 14 residues. CDR3 sequence: CASSAGDNTGELFF. In DNA, the CDR3 is TGCGCCTCCTCGGCGGGAGATAACACCGGGGAGCTGTTTTTT.

This sequence joins TRBV28 and TRBJ2-7; 10 positions match TRBD2. The CDR3 totals 16 residues. CDR1 MDHEN and CDR2 SYDVKM come from the germline V gene. After removal of 6 bases from V and 3 bases from J, the junction contained 11 bases not matched to a gene. CDR3 sequence (DNA): TGTGCCAGCAGCCTCGCGGAACTAGCGGGGTTCTACGAGCAGTACTTC. Residues: CASSLAELAGFYEQYF.

This rearrangement joins TRBV27 to TRBJ1-2; D gene unclear. V lost 5 bases, J lost 0 bases, and 10 bases lay in between. From germline, CDR1 is MNHEY and CDR2 SMNVEV (reference sequence). This CDR3 comprises 14 residues. The CDR3 region has the DNA TGTGCCAGCAGTCCCAACGAGCCTAACTATGGCTACACCTTC. It yields the protein CASSPNEPNYGYTF.